One sample yielded the 18 T cell receptor beta chains listed below, sequenced in a study of shared clonotypes between healthy human individuals. Clones were read by immunoSEQ multiplex PCR, and TCRdb kept only the in-frame ones, dropping some. This table holds about 2.4 million clones, approximately 94% found once. Sequencing was performed on naive CD4+ T cells sorted from blood. Described subset: CD45RA+ positively selected. The receptors here all came from a man between 18 and 29 years old in good health.

The chain links TRBV4-3 to TRBJ2-2; possibly TRBD1 for D (5 bases). Trimming removed 0 bases from V and 4 bases from J, with 21 bases in between. The CDR3 extends over 19 amino acids. The germline V gene encodes CDR1 LGHNA and CDR2 YSLEER. Here the CDR3 reads CASSQDPHGARMGTGELFF. The CDR3 DNA reads as TGCGCCAGCAGCCAAGATCCCCATGGGGCCCGGATGGGCACCGGGGAGCTGTTTTTT.

V gene TRBV4-1 combines with J gene TRBJ1-1; the D gene is possibly TRBD1 (5 bases). Per germline, CDR1 MGHRA and CDR2 YSYEKL. The germline V and J ends were trimmed by 4 bases and 1 base, with 28 bases remaining between them. The CDR3 has 20 amino acids. CDR3 loop: CASSPRPPRTNSSPNTEAFF. The CDR3 coding sequence is TGCGCCAGCAGCCCGAGACCTCCCCGGACAAACAGCTCCCCGAACACTGAAGCTTTCTTT.

This chain connects TRBV4-3 to TRBJ1-2; D remains unclear. Between the trimmed V and J ends, which lost 0 bases and 5 bases, there was a span of 13 bases. This CDR3 is built from 15 residues. Germline CDR1 and CDR2: LGHNA and YSLEER. CDR3: CASSQDLSSLYGYTF. The CDR3 nucleotides are TGCGCCAGCAGCCAAGACCTCTCTTCTCTGTATGGCTACACCTTC.

The gene calls are TRBV18 and TRBJ2-2; D not resolved. Germline lookup yields CDR1 KGHSH and CDR2 LQKENI. CDR3 length equals 13 residues. Trimming removed 0 bases from V and 6 bases from J, with 5 bases in between. The CDR3 DNA is TGTGCCAGCTCACCACCGATGGCCGGGGAGCTGTTTTTT. Its translation: CASSPPMAGELFF.

A note on this clone: Other DNA sequences in this sample translate to the same CDR3. The chain has TRBV5-1 and TRBJ1-2; D is perhaps TRBD1 (5 bases). The length of the CDR3 is 14 residues. The germline V gene has CDR1 SGHRS and CDR2 YFSETQ. Trimming took off 5 bases at V and 0 bases at J, with 11 bases between the two ends. The DNA of the CDR3 is TGCGCCAGCAGTCGGGACGGAGCTAACTATGGCTACACCTTC. This gives the protein CASSRDGANYGYTF.

The chain links TRBV6-6 to TRBJ1-5; possibly TRBD1 for D (6 bases). V gave up 8 bases and J gave up 3 bases, with 14 bases separating them. Germline CDR1 reads MNHNY; CDR2 reads SVGAGI (reference sequence). CDR3 size: 14 residues. The CDR3 here is CASLGGGVNQPQHF. The CDR3 nucleotides are TGTGCCAGCCTCGGCGGGGGCGTCAATCAGCCCCAGCATTTT.

The chain employs TRBV4-2 and TRBJ2-1; D gene uncertain. Germline V CDR1 and CDR2: LGHNA, YNFKEQ. Trimming shortened V by 0 bases and J by 9 bases, and 6 bases separated the two germline ends. This CDR3 contains 12 residues. For the CDR3, the DNA is TGTGCCAGCAGCCAAGAAGGGATTGAGCAGTTCTTC. This translates into CASSQEGIEQFF.

The chain couples TRBV6-5 to TRBJ2-5; perhaps TRBD2 as D (6 bases). The last part of the DNA fits TRBJ2-7 better; the J call may be wrong. CDR3 size: 14 residues. From germline, CDR1 is MNHEY and CDR2 SVGAGI. The CDR3: CASSTTSPIYEQYF. Here the CDR3 DNA reads TGTGCCAGCAGTACCACTAGCCCGATCTACGAGCAGTACTTC.

The rearrangement joins TRBV6-5 to TRBJ1-2; a possible D gene is TRBD1 (6 bases). CDR3 length equals 12 residues. CDR1 and CDR2 (germline): MNHEY, SVGAGI. V gave up 6 bases and J gave up 6 bases, with 11 bases separating them. DNA for the CDR3: TGTGCCAGCAGGAGCTACAGGGATGGCTACACCTTC. Translated, it gives CASRSYRDGYTF.

The chain couples TRBV6-5 to TRBJ2-3; D not certain. Germline CDR1 is MNHEY and CDR2 is SVGAGI. With 5 bases removed from V and 8 bases from J, the gap between germline ends came to 8 bases. This CDR3 has 11 residues. The CDR3 loop reads CASSRSGTQYF. CDR3 nucleotides: TGTGCCAGCAGTCGGTCCGGTACGCAGTATTTT.

In the case of this clone: This sample includes further DNA sequences coding for the same CDR3. The rearrangement joins TRBV7-2 to TRBJ2-5, with TRBD2 matching 9 bases. This CDR3 contains 14 residues. Trimming at V came to 1 base and at J to 3 bases, leaving 0 bases not matched to a gene. Germline CDR1 SGHTA, CDR2 FQGNSA. CDR3 bases: TGTGCCAGCAGCTTAGGACTAGCGGAAGAGACCCAGTACTTC. Protein sequence: CASSLGLAEETQYF.

To note about this clone: Additional DNA sequences in this sample encode the identical CDR3. The rearrangement links TRBV28 to TRBJ2-5; 12 positions match TRBD2. Trimming cost V 5 bases and J 5 bases; bases outside gene matches: 6. Germline V lookup: CDR1 MDHEN, CDR2 SYDVKM. The CDR3 consists of 15 residues. The CDR3 DNA is TGTGCCAGCAGTACCCGACTAGCGGGGGCTGAGACCCAGTACTTC. Translation gives CASSTRLAGAETQYF. The whole variable domain, remainder taken from reference TRBV28 and TRBJ2-5, is DVKVTQSSRYLVKRTGEKVFLECVQDMDHENMFWYRQDPGLGLRLIYFSYDVKMKEKGDIPEGYSVSREKKERFSLILESASTNQTSMYLCASSTRLAGAETQYFGPGTRLLVL.

The V and J genes are TRBV19 and TRBJ2-3; D gene ambiguous. The CDR3 is 12 amino acids. Germline assignment: CDR1 LNHDA and CDR2 SQIVND (reference sequence). Trimming stripped 5 bases from V and 4 bases from J, with 7 bases between. DNA of the CDR3: TGTGCCAGTAGTCCCCGATCAGATACGCAGTATTTT. Residues: CASSPRSDTQYF.

Points on this clone: Other DNA sequences in the same sample also yield this CDR3. The rearrangement joins TRBV6-1 to TRBJ2-5; 7 bases match TRBD1. The ends lost 2 bases at V and 5 bases at J; junction bases unmatched: 5. Germline-derived CDR1 and CDR2 are MNHNS and SASEGT. This CDR3 has 14 residues. The DNA of the CDR3 is TGTGCCAGCAGTGAAAACAGGGGTAGGGAGACCCAGTACTTC. Protein: CASSENRGRETQYF.

The gene calls are TRBV4-2 and TRBJ2-5; D remains unclear. Germline-derived CDR1 and CDR2 are LGHNA and YNFKEQ. The CDR3 is 14 residues long. Trimming removed 0 bases at V and 5 bases at J, with 10 bases between. The CDR3, as DNA: TGTGCCAGCAGCCAAGATGGTCTACGGGAGACCCAGTACTTC. It codes for CASSQDGLRETQYF.

The rearrangement joins TRBV9 to TRBJ1-3; 9 bases are shared with TRBD1. Germline V lookup: CDR1 SGDLS, CDR2 YYNGEE. This CDR3 is built from 16 residues. The V segment lost 2 bases and the J segment 4 bases; nucleotides outside the gene matches: 7. The CDR3 loop reads CASSVQGQGSGNTIYF. CDR3 bases: TGTGCCAGCAGCGTCCAGGGACAGGGCTCGGGAAACACCATATATTTT.

This chain uses TRBV11-2 with TRBJ2-1; no reliable D call. The CDR3 covers 15 residues. Germline CDR1 SGHAT, CDR2 FQNNGV. Trimming removed 2 bases from V and 4 bases from J, with 12 bases in between. The CDR3 sequence: CASSLSMFRYNEQFF. The CDR3 bases are TGTGCCAGCAGCTTATCCATGTTCAGGTACAATGAGCAGTTCTTC. Filled out from reference TRBV11-2 and TRBJ2-1, the complete variable domain reads EAGVAQSPRYKIIEKRQSVAFWCNPISGHATLYWYQQILGQGPKLLIQFQNNGVVDDSQLPKDRFSAERLKGVDSTLKIQPAKLEDSAVYLCASSLSMFRYNEQFFGPGTRLTVL.

This chain connects TRBV21-1 to TRBJ1-4. TRBV21-1 is a listed pseudogene. CDR3 length: 17 residues. The chain's CDR3 is CASSPQGGGPTNEKLFF. The CDR3 region has the DNA TGTGCCAGCAGCCCTCAGGGAGGGGGCCCAACTAATGAAAAACTGTTTTTT.